This T cell receptor (beta chain) emerged from a study of shared clonotypes between healthy human individuals (dated by TCRdb to the early 2020s). About the investigation overall: The cohort included a few men and a couple of women between 18 and 49 years of age. For each donor, CD4 naive and CD4 memory were each given three plates, CD8 naive was given two plates, and CD8 memory was given one plate. The study deeply sequenced blood TCR repertoires of five healthy adults to estimate repertoire size and the extent of clonotype sharing between individuals. Libraries were prepared and TCR repertoires were sequenced by different laboratories using diverse techniques, in order to increase sequencing depth and limit assay-specific biases. Each donor's leukapheresis produced roughly between roughly 0.85 and 10 billion PBMCs.

The research as a whole found: Pairwise subsampling indicated that sequencing depth was expected to affect the degree of clonotype sharing among donors. Estimated clonotype richness was generally larger for naive than for memory subsets. Rarefaction of sorted-subset datasets indicated incomplete sequencing despite the large sequencing depth. The genetic and exposure-history diversity represented was limited by the small number of donors. Clonotypes shared by all four sorted-subset donors showed higher generation probabilities than non-shared clonotypes. Sampling was limited to blood, and TCR repertoires in tissue likely differ from TCR repertoires in blood. Sharing across several donors was observed for 5% to 6.5% of naive CD4, less than 4% of naive CD8, about 2.5% of memory CD4, and roughly 0.4% of memory CD8 clonotypes.

Taken from the germline V gene (reference sequence), the CDR1 and CDR2 loops are SGHNT and YYREEE. Its CDR3 holds 16 amino acids, cysteine through phenylalanine. The CDR3 DNA has 48 bases and is translated from base 1. V lost 1 base and J lost 2 bases, and the count of bases not matched to a germline gene is 5. Notes on this clone: No antigen is known for it. No base quality values were provided; no much bigger clone lies one nucleotide off.

TCR CDR3 regions were amplified from genomic DNA by multiplex PCR using the deep immunoSEQ assay. Extracted genomic DNA from each cell subset was distributed evenly across all wells of several immunoSEQ 96-well plates, and each plate was treated as a replicate. For sorted subsets, approximately 190 ng genomic DNA, equal to some 30,000 T cell genomes, was loaded into each replicate PCR. The purified libraries were quantified using a Qubit 3.0 fluorometer, sized with a Bioanalyzer 2100, and then quantified again using the KAPA Library Quantification kit. Every immunoSEQ 96-well plate was sequenced on a separate single-read 150-cycle Illumina NextSeq 550 flow cell. From the authors' description of their analysis: The immunoSEQ output contained only junctional sequences without quality scores, so filtering could not match that applied to full-length reads. Sequences were annotated with PyIR, a Python wrapper for IgBLAST v1.9, using IMGT germline references to assign V/J genes and CDR3. Reads were filtered out if the reads had weak V/J assignments (E-value above 1e-6), no CDR3, stop codons, out-of-frame junctions, or ambiguous translated residues. V3J clonotypes were defined as sequences sharing an identical inferred V gene, J gene, and CDR3 amino acid sequence. To compute the percentage overlap between repertoires, the number of shared unique clonotypes was divided by the size of the smaller repertoire. RTK rarefaction, the Chao1 estimator, and Recon v2.1 estimates of unobserved clonotypes were used to assess repertoire richness. OLGA was used to compute generation probabilities for all TCRbeta clonotypes that the gDNA method yielded from several donors. In its TCRdb copy, this immuneACCESS table keeps in-frame sequences only and misses some clones. Where compared with another copy, unresolved V genes explain less than half of these, and the others have no known cause. V and J calls and clone size are those listed in that table; D and trimming were worked out from the DNA. The sample has about 580,000 clones on record, 95% to 98% of them singletons. The ten biggest clones cover approximately 0.3% of the sample.

CD8 naive samples were CD45RO-negative cells positively selected for CCR7, giving a CD45RA+CCR7+ population that excluded TemRA cells. The donors were healthy, HIV-negative adults with no recently reported acute infections or vaccinations. All donors were Caucasian adults living in Nashville, Tennessee, USA. After blood collection by leukapheresis, PBMCs were isolated using Ficoll-Histopaque density gradient centrifugation and then cryopreserved in the vapor phase of liquid nitrogen. Purity and quantity of every magnetically sorted T cell population were checked by analytical flow cytometry. Genomic DNA was isolated from every sorted fraction and measured by UV absorbance on a Nanodrop 2000c.

The receptor was derived from a man aged 25 to 40 in good health. Here the chain combines TRBV5-4 and TRBJ2-7, with 11 junctional bases fitting TRBD1. The sample was naive CD8+ T cells sorted from blood. Read against the paper, the sample's cell subset or site label means: CD45RA+CCR7+. The DNA is TGTGCCAGCAGCTTGTTCCCGGGACAGGGGGCCTACGAGCAGTACTTC. Translated, it gives CASSLFPGQGAYEQYF.